Following are 25 T cell receptor beta chains from one sample sequenced in a study of cytomegalovirus exposure and HLA in healthy donors. Sequencing used immunoSEQ multiplex PCR; TCRdb keeps in-frame clones, though not all of them. Here the sample spans 90,000 to 150,000 clones, 85% to 90% being singletons. The sequenced sample was PBMCs. The receptors derive from a woman between 18 and 29 years old in good health and CMV-seropositive.

The chain couples TRBV5-1 to TRBJ2-1; 12 bases are a match to TRBD1. J gave up 7 bases and V 2 bases, and 7 bases lay outside the gene matches. The CDR3 covers 16 residues. The germline V gene encodes CDR1 SGHRS and CDR2 YFSETQ. CDR3 sequence: CASSFTGTGGWNEQFF. The DNA for the CDR3 is TGCGCCAGCAGCTTTACCGGGACAGGGGGCTGGAATGAGCAGTTCTTC.

The chain combines TRBV30 with TRBJ2-7; the match to TRBD1 covers 8 bases. The CDR3 has 14 amino acids. The J segment lost 2 bases and the V segment lost 3 bases, leaving 6 bases of the junction unmatched. Germline CDR1 reads GTSNPN; CDR2 reads SVGIG (reference sequence). Here the CDR3 reads CAWSRGTGAYEQYF. The CDR3 region has the DNA TGTGCCTGGAGCAGAGGGACAGGTGCCTACGAGCAGTACTTC. Full variable domain (outside the CDR3, taken from reference TRBV30 and TRBJ2-7): SQTIHQWPATLVQPVGSPLSLECTVEGTSNPNLYWYRQAAGRGLQLLFYSVGIGQISSEVPQNLSASRPQDRQFILSSKKLLLSDSGFYLCAWSRGTGAYEQYFGPGTRLTVT.

This clone has a single count. The chain has TRBV19 and TRBJ2-7; 13 bases line up with TRBD2. The CDR3 runs to 16 residues. Trimming at V came to 5 bases and at J to 4 bases, leaving 8 bases not matched to a gene. Germline assignment: CDR1 LNHDA and CDR2 SQIVND (reference sequence). The CDR3 sequence: CASSSRLAGGGYEQYF. The CDR3, as DNA: TGTGCCAGTAGTTCGAGACTAGCGGGAGGCGGGTACGAGCAGTACTTC. Combining the CDR3 with reference TRBV19 and TRBJ2-7 gives the whole variable domain DGGITQSPKYLFRKEGQNVTLSCEQNLNHDAMYWYRQDPGQGLRLIYYSQIVNDFQKGDIAEGYSVSREKKESFPLTVTSAQKNPTAFYLCASSSRLAGGGYEQYFGPGTRLTVT.

The rearrangement links TRBV11-1 to TRBJ2-2; 11 nucleotides match TRBD2. Germline V CDR1 and CDR2: SGHAT, FQDESV (reference sequence). V shed 1 base, J shed 5 bases, and the junction held 6 bases outside the gene matches. The CDR3 has 17 amino acids. For the CDR3, the DNA is TGTGCCAGCAGCTTAGTTCCTAGCGGGGGGAAAACCGGGGAGCTGTTTTTT. As protein: CASSLVPSGGKTGELFF.

The chain has TRBV27 and TRBJ2-1; 12 bases map to TRBD2. The CDR3 length is 16 residues. The V and J ends lost 4 bases and 7 bases, in that order; junction bases with no gene match: 8. CDR1 and CDR2 from the germline V gene are MNHEY and SMNVEV (reference sequence). This CDR3 reads CASSSRGLAGTNEQFF. As DNA, the CDR3 is TGTGCCAGCAGTTCAAGGGGACTAGCGGGCACGAATGAGCAGTTCTTC.

The chain has TRBV27 and TRBJ1-3; 8 bases fit TRBD1. Germline values: CDR1 MNHEY, CDR2 SMNVEV (reference sequence). This CDR3 is built from 16 residues. The V gene end was trimmed by 4 bases and the J gene end by 1 base; junction bases not matched to a gene: 6. This CDR3 is CASSSDRDTSGNTIYF. As DNA, the CDR3 is TGTGCCAGCAGTTCGGACAGGGATACATCTGGAAACACCATATATTTT.

The genes are TRBV7-9 and TRBJ1-2, with D possibly being TRBD1 (5 bases). With 0 bases removed from V and 9 bases from J, the gap between germline ends came to 17 bases. The CDR3 is 15 amino acids. The V gene's germline CDR1 is SEHNR and CDR2 FQNEAQ (reference sequence). Here the CDR3 DNA reads TGTGCCAGCAGCTTAGCGGGGGGACGATCCATTCGCTACACCTTC. It is translated as CASSLAGGRSIRYTF. The whole variable domain, filled in from reference TRBV7-9 and TRBJ1-2, reads DTGVSQNPRHKITKRGQNVTFRCDPISEHNRLYWYRQTLGQGPEFLTYFQNEAQLEKSRLLSDRFSAERPKGSFSTLEIQRTEQGDSAMYLCASSLAGGRSIRYTFGSGTRLTVV.

The chain employs TRBV5-6 and TRBJ2-3; D perhaps matches TRBD2 (6 bases). Germline lookup yields CDR1 SGHDT and CDR2 YYEEEE. This CDR3 contains 14 residues. V was trimmed by 4 bases and J by 6 bases, leaving 15 bases between them. CDR3 bases: TGTGCCAGCAGCCCGGTGGGGGGTACGGATACGCAGTATTTT. Translation: CASSPVGGTDTQYF.

This chain links TRBV6-6 with TRBJ2-3, with D maybe TRBD1 (6 bases). The CDR3 sequence is 11 residues long. The germline CDR1 and CDR2 sequences are MNHNY and SVGAGI (reference sequence). V dropped 11 bases and J dropped 6 bases, with 12 bases sitting between them. CDR3 sequence reads: CAASGGDTQYF. In DNA form, the CDR3 reads TGTGCCGCCAGTGGGGGCGATACGCAGTATTTT.

The chain is built from TRBV6-5 and TRBJ2-5; D remains unclear. V lost 2 bases and J lost 1, with 8 bases in between. Germline loops: CDR1 MNHEY, CDR2 SVGAGI. This CDR3 region has 14 residues. The CDR3 is CASSYGGSQETQYF. The CDR3 nucleotides read TGTGCCAGCAGTTACGGTGGCAGCCAAGAGACCCAGTACTTC.

This clone was seen a single time. V usage is TRBV27 and J usage is TRBJ1-2; 9 bases line up with TRBD1. Germline CDR1 and CDR2: MNHEY and SMNVEV (reference sequence). CDR3 size: 12 residues. Trimming cost V 3 bases and J 10 bases; bases outside gene matches: 3. This CDR3 is CASSLDRGVYTF. The CDR3 bases are TGTGCCAGCAGTTTGGACAGGGGCGTCTACACCTTC.

The V gene is TRBV2, the J gene TRBJ1-2; D gene unclear. Germline V gene data show CDR1 as SNHLY and CDR2 as FYNNEI. The CDR3 is 13 amino acids. V was cut by 6 bases and J by 2 bases, with 10 bases left in between. The CDR3 loop is CASRARENYGYTF. The CDR3 DNA reads TGTGCCAGCAGAGCCCGGGAGAACTATGGCTACACCTTC. The variable domain in full, with the rest retrieved from reference TRBV2 and TRBJ1-2, is EPEVTQTPSHQVTQMGQEVILRCVPISNHLYFYWYRQILGQKVEFLVSFYNNEISEKSEIFDDQFSVERPDGSNFTLKIRSTKLEDSAMYFCASRARENYGYTFGSGTRLTVV.

The chain employs TRBV6-4 and TRBJ1-1; possible D gene TRBD1, 6 bases. The CDR3 runs to 13 residues. Germline CDR1 reads MRHNA; CDR2 reads SNTAGT. V lost 4 bases and J 1 base, leaving 7 bases between the germline ends. CDR3 DNA: TGTGCCAGCAGTGCACAGGGGAACACTGAAGCTTTCTTT. Translation: CASSAQGNTEAFF.

In this sample, this clone turned up once. The V and J genes are TRBV10-2 and TRBJ1-1; D not certain. Germline V gives CDR1 WSHSY, CDR2 SAAADI. The V and J ends lost 4 bases and 5 bases respectively, with 11 bases between them. This CDR3 is 13 amino acids long. CDR3 nucleotides: TGCGCCAGCAGTGTGGCAGGCGAAACTGAAGCTTTCTTT. Protein: CASSVAGETEAFF.

V is TRBV18 and J is TRBJ2-7; D is ambiguous. Germline assignment: CDR1 KGHSH and CDR2 LQKENI. This CDR3 has 14 residues. The V end was cut by 3 bases, the J end by 2 bases, with 11 bases between. CDR3 sequence reads: CASSPAGGTYEQYF. Here the CDR3 DNA reads TGTGCCAGCTCACCCGCAGGTGGAACCTACGAGCAGTACTTC. Using reference TRBV18 and TRBJ2-7 for the parts outside the CDR3, the full variable domain is NAGVMQNPRHLVRRRGQEARLRCSPMKGHSHVYWYRQLPEEGLKFMVYLQKENIIDESGMPKERFSAEFPKEGPSILRIQQVVRGDSAAYFCASSPAGGTYEQYFGPGTRLTVT.

The V call is TRBV2, the J call TRBJ1-6; 9 positions match TRBD1. The germline V gene has CDR1 SNHLY and CDR2 FYNNEI. The V segment lost 6 bases and the J segment 10 bases; nucleotides outside the gene matches: 7. The CDR3 length is 14 residues. DNA for the CDR3: TGTGCCAGCAGACCCGGGACAGGGAACTCACCCCTCCACTTT. Protein sequence: CASRPGTGNSPLHF.

This chain links TRBV5-1 with TRBJ2-5; 11 positions agree with TRBD2. CDR3 size: 19 residues. Germline assignment: CDR1 SGHRS and CDR2 YFSETQ. The V and J ends lost 4 bases and 4 bases, in that order; junction bases with no gene match: 18. CDR3 in DNA: TGCGCCAGCAGCCCACTGGGGGGCCGTTCTAGCGGGGGGTCAGAGACCCAGTACTTC. The encoded protein is CASSPLGGRSSGGSETQYF.

The J gene is TRBJ2-3, the V gene TRBV12-1; TRBD2 is the table's D call and was not checked against the DNA. TRBV12-1 corresponds to a pseudogene. This CDR3 is 16 amino acids long. The CDR3 bases are TGTGCCAGCAGCTTTGCGGCTAGCGGGGACCCAAGTACGCAGTATTTT. Its translation is CASSFAASGDPSTQYF.

V usage is TRBV10-3 and J usage is TRBJ1-1; no reliable D call. This CDR3 has 14 residues. Trimming took 10 bases from V and 3 from J, leaving 18 bases between them. CDR1 is ENHRY, CDR2 SYGVKD, per germline. CDR3 sequence (DNA): TGTGCCACCCAGGAGGTTCCGCCGGACACTGAAGCTTTCTTT. Translated, it gives CATQEVPPDTEAFF.

The count of this clone is one. Written as DNA, the CDR3 is TGTGCCAGCAGCACACAGGGGAATTCACCCCTCCACTTT. Translation gives CASSTQGNSPLHF. The chain combines TRBV7-6 with TRBJ1-6, with 7 bases that match TRBD1. CDR1 is SGHVS and CDR2 is FNYEAQ in the germline V gene. The CDR3 totals 13 residues. J gave up 7 bases and V 5 bases, and 2 bases lay outside the gene matches. Looking up the rest from reference TRBV7-6 and TRBJ1-6 gives the full variable domain: GAGVSQSPRYKVTKRGQDVALRCDPISGHVSLYWYRQALGQGPEFLTYFNYEAQQDKSGLPNDRFSAERPEGSISTLTIQRTEQRDSAMYRCASSTQGNSPLHFGNGTRLTVT.

As for this clone: Additional DNA sequences in this sample encode the identical CDR3. V and J are TRBV5-1 and TRBJ2-5; possibly TRBD1 for D (5 bases). In germline, CDR1 is SGHRS, CDR2 YFSETQ. The length of the CDR3 is 13 residues. The V gene lost 5 bases and the J gene lost 5 bases, with 13 bases spanning the gap. The CDR3 DNA reads TGCGCCAGCAGAGTAGCAGGGCGCGAGACCCAGTACTTC. As protein: CASRVAGRETQYF.

This clone was counted between two and nine times. This sequence joins TRBV9 and TRBJ2-3, with TRBD1 as a possible D gene (5 bases). The germline CDR1 and CDR2 sequences are SGDLS and YYNGEE. The V and J ends lost 2 bases and 0 bases respectively, with 19 bases between them. The CDR3 totals 18 residues. The DNA of the CDR3 is TGTGCCAGCAGCGTGGGCATAGACAGAAGATCTAGCACAGATACGCAGTATTTT. It is translated as CASSVGIDRRSSTDTQYF.

V is TRBV4-1 and J is TRBJ2-2; 11 nucleotides align to TRBD2. V dropped 6 bases and J dropped 0; count of bases not matched to a gene: 9. Germline assignment: CDR1 MGHRA and CDR2 YSYEKL. There are 18 residues in the CDR3. The CDR3 is CASRPLAGGRSNTGELFF. The CDR3 DNA reads as TGCGCCAGCAGACCTCTAGCGGGGGGCCGATCGAACACCGGGGAGCTGTTTTTT.

As DNA, the CDR3 is TGTGCCAGCAGCAAGGAGAGGTCCTACGAGCAGTACTTC. Translation gives CASSKERSYEQYF. The V gene is TRBV13, the J gene TRBJ2-7, with D unclear. Germline lookup yields CDR1 PRHDT and CDR2 FYEKMQ (reference sequence). This CDR3 contains 13 residues. With 5 bases removed from V and 1 base from J, the gap between germline ends came to 9 bases.

The J gene is TRBJ1-1, the V gene TRBV20-1; no clear D. Trimming pared 0 bases from V and 5 bases from J, leaving 4 bases between. In germline, CDR1 is DFQATT, CDR2 SNEGSKA (reference sequence). There are 11 residues in the CDR3. CDR3 amino acids: CSARDKTEAFF. For the CDR3, the DNA is TGCAGTGCTAGAGATAAAACTGAAGCTTTCTTT.